These 28 T cell receptor beta chains originate from one sample sequenced in a study of response to subunit inactivated influenza vaccine (dated by TCRdb to 2017 to 2018). Library method: RT-PCR. TCRdb names Illumina HiSeq 2500 as the instrument used. TCRdb took the public reads, trimmed them with fastp at Q25, ran MiXCR for clone calling and kept in-frame beta chains. Every CDR3 protein is listed once, alongside the most common genes and DNA of its rows. The sample table holds about 480,000 distinct CDR3 sequences, of which over 9.5% were seen once. Approximately 12% of the sample belongs to the ten largest clones. What the time point label conveys for this sample: around 42 days after influenza vaccine administration. This material consisted of PBMCs from blood, taken 45 days after vaccination. All receptors derive from a man aged 45-65 years who received an inactivated influenza vaccine. Donor details come from another sample of the same person, matched by shared clones.

There are many counts of this clonotype. The chain recombines TRBV20-1 with TRBJ2-7, with TRBD2 matching 7 bases. Germline CDR1 reads DFQATT; CDR2 reads SNEGSKA (reference sequence). There are 14 residues in the CDR3. V dropped 3 bases and J dropped 10; count of bases not matched to a gene: 15. The chain's CDR3 is CSASRAGDIRNQYF. The CDR3 DNA sequence: TGCAGTGCTAGTCGTGCGGGAGATATAAGAAATCAGTACTTC.

This clonotype was picked up a small number of times. J is TRBJ2-2 and V is TRBV12-3 or TRBV12-4, with D possibly TRBD1 on 8 matching bases. V lost 5 bases to trimming and J lost 4 bases, with 11 bases between them. The CDR3 covers 14 residues. In nucleotides, the CDR3 is TGTGCCAGCAGTAACAGGGGGGGCACCGGGGAGCTGTTTTTT. Residues: CASSNRGGTGELFF.

This clonotype was recorded a few times. The CDR3 here is CASSQSVLYEQYF. The CDR3 nucleotides are TGTGCCAGCAGCCAATCGGTCCTATACGAGCAGTACTTC. This chain joins TRBV4-2 and TRBJ2-7; no clear D gene. Germline CDR1 reads LGHNA; CDR2 reads YNFKEQ. CDR3 size: 13 residues. V gave up 2 bases and J gave up 4 bases, with 9 bases separating them.

The gene calls are TRBV4-1 and TRBJ2-3, with D possibly TRBD2 on 5 matching bases. Germline lookup yields CDR1 MGHRA and CDR2 YSYEKL. This CDR3 region has 17 residues. Trimming left V 0 bases short and J 3 bases short, with 16 bases between. The CDR3 DNA follows: TGCGCCAGCAGCCAAGATGGAGGCCGCTTGGGGACAGATACGCAGTATTTT. This encodes CASSQDGGRLGTDTQYF.

Only a few counts were recorded for this clonotype. This chain uses TRBV5-1 with TRBJ1-2; 10 nucleotides agree with TRBD1. V lost 2 bases, J lost 5 bases, and 6 bases stayed unmatched. The germline CDR1 and CDR2 sequences are SGHRS and YFSETQ. This CDR3 region has 15 residues. The CDR3 is CASSFGAGQGYGYTF. DNA for the CDR3: TGCGCCAGCAGCTTCGGGGCGGGACAGGGGTATGGCTACACCTTC.

In its sample, this clonotype was seen a few times. This sequence joins TRBV10-3 and TRBJ2-7; 7 bases align to TRBD2. Losses at the gene ends were 3 bases for V and 4 bases for J; bases not matched to a gene: 6. There are 14 residues in the CDR3. The germline gives CDR1 ENHRY, CDR2 SYGVKD. The CDR3 loop is CAISDGGSWYEQYF. CDR3 nucleotides: TGTGCCATCAGTGATGGCGGGAGTTGGTACGAGCAGTACTTC.

This clonotype has more than one count but fewer than ten. The rearrangement uses TRBV4-2 and TRBJ2-5; 7 nucleotides match TRBD1. CDR3 length equals 14 residues. Per germline, CDR1 LGHNA and CDR2 YNFKEQ. V shed 4 bases, J shed 5 bases, and the junction held 7 bases outside the gene matches. The CDR3 sequence: CASSLSTGTETQYF. The DNA for the CDR3 is TGTGCCAGCAGCCTATCGACAGGGACGGAGACCCAGTACTTC.

J is TRBJ2-1 and V is TRBV5-1; D might be TRBD2 (5 bases). The germline V gene encodes CDR1 SGHRS and CDR2 YFSETQ. The CDR3 loop spans 15 amino acids. The V end lost 0 bases, the J end lost 4 bases, and 11 bases lay between the germline ends. The CDR3 protein is CASSLDGSIYNEQFF. Here the CDR3 DNA reads TGCGCCAGCAGCTTGGATGGGAGTATATACAATGAGCAGTTCTTC.

The table lists this clonotype with a few counts. The J gene is TRBJ2-1, the V gene TRBV29-1; D possibly corresponds to TRBD2 (6 bases). Germline assignment: CDR1 SQVTM and CDR2 ANQGSEA. V lost 1 base, J lost 2 bases, and 12 bases lay in between. CDR3 length: 15 residues. CDR3 protein: CSVEGRGMPYNEQFF. For the CDR3, the DNA is TGCAGCGTTGAAGGGAGGGGTATGCCCTACAATGAGCAGTTCTTC.

This clonotype occurred a few times. The V and J genes are TRBV6-5 and TRBJ2-5; TRBD1 is a possible D gene (5 bases). This CDR3 contains 14 residues. Germline V gene lookup returns CDR1 MNHEY and CDR2 SVGAGI. Trimming shortened V by 4 bases and J by 2 bases, and 11 bases separated the two germline ends. CDR3 DNA sequence: TGTGCCAGCAGTTTTACAGGACCTCAAGAGACCCAGTACTTC. Amino acids: CASSFTGPQETQYF.

This clonotype was seen only a few times. The chain employs TRBV4-2 and TRBJ1-1, with 7 bases identical to TRBD1. CDR3 length: 22 residues. V lost 3 bases to trimming and J lost 1 base; unmatched junction nucleotides: 26. Germline V gene lookup returns CDR1 LGHNA and CDR2 YNFKEQ. The CDR3 reads CASSHYFSRGGEIDRENTEAFF. Written as DNA, the CDR3 is TGTGCCAGCAGCCATTACTTTTCCCGCGGCGGCGAGATCGACAGGGAGAACACTGAAGCTTTCTTT.

V is TRBV10-2 and J is TRBJ2-1; D call uncertain. Trimming removed 6 bases from V and 8 bases from J, with 11 bases in between. Germline V lookup: CDR1 WSHSY, CDR2 SAAADI. The CDR3 is 12 residues long. This chain's CDR3 is CASRELTYEQFF. The CDR3 DNA is TGCGCCAGCAGGGAACTCACGTATGAGCAGTTCTTC.

This clonotype was seen a few times. The chain combines TRBV28 with TRBJ1-6, with 9 bases that match TRBD1. This CDR3 has 16 residues. Trimming cost V 5 bases and J 5 bases; bases outside gene matches: 7. Germline-derived CDR1 and CDR2 are MDHEN and SYDVKM. The CDR3 sequence: CASSRRTGANNSPLHF. As DNA, the CDR3 is TGTGCCAGCAGTAGAAGGACAGGGGCTAATAATTCACCCCTCCACTTT.

The rearrangement links TRBV29-1 to TRBJ2-1; D gene uncertain. The DNA end lines up better with TRBJ2-7; the J call may be wrong. Germline-derived CDR1 and CDR2 are SQVTM and ANQGSEA. CDR3 length equals 13 residues. DNA for the CDR3: TGCAGCGTCGCCCCGGTCCTTGAGGATGAGCAGTACTTC. Translated: CSVAPVLEDEQYF.

V usage is TRBV11-2 and J usage is TRBJ2-7; 7 nucleotides align to TRBD2. This CDR3 has 14 amino acids. Looked up from germline, CDR1 is SGHAT and CDR2 is FQNNGV. J lost 2 bases, V lost 5 bases, and 6 bases had no gene match. The CDR3 loop reads CASSTLTSPYEQYF. CDR3 DNA: TGTGCCAGCAGCACCCTGACTAGCCCCTACGAGCAGTACTTC.

This clonotype came up a few times. The V call is TRBV3-1, the J call TRBJ2-7; a possible D gene is TRBD1 (6 bases). Germline V gene lookup returns CDR1 LGHDT and CDR2 YNNKEL (reference sequence). The CDR3 is made up of 13 amino acids. V gave up 6 bases and J gave up 3 bases, with 12 bases separating them. For the CDR3, the DNA is TGTGCCAGCAGGCGACAACAGGGCTACGAGCAGTACTTC. Its protein product is CASRRQQGYEQYF.

The genes are TRBV30 and TRBJ1-5, with D unresolved. V lost 3 bases to trimming and J lost 5 bases, with 14 bases between them. The CDR3 runs to 14 residues. CDR1 is GTSNPN, CDR2 SVGIG, per germline (reference sequence). DNA for the CDR3: TGTGCCTGGAGCGGAGGCAGGCCGGATCAGCCCCAGCATTTT. The encoded protein is CAWSGGRPDQPQHF.

This clonotype appeared a single time. The rearrangement joins TRBV5-1 to TRBJ2-7; D possibly corresponds to TRBD1 (6 bases). Trimming left V 4 bases short and J 3 bases short, with 17 bases between. The CDR3 consists of 15 residues. Germline CDR1 reads SGHRS; CDR2 reads YFSETQ. This chain's CDR3 is CASSLTGTPYYEQYF. CDR3 in DNA: TGCGCCAGCAGCCTTACCGGGACACCGTACTACGAGCAGTACTTC.

This chain links TRBV20-1 with TRBJ1-4, with 9 bases fitting TRBD1. The ends lost 4 bases at V and 7 bases at J; junction bases unmatched: 7. Germline-derived CDR1 and CDR2 are DFQATT and SNEGSKA (reference sequence). This CDR3 is 14 amino acids long. DNA of the CDR3: TGCAGTGCTACCGACGGGACAGGGTTTGAAAAACTGTTTTTT. Its protein product is CSATDGTGFEKLFF.

The chain employs TRBV5-1 and TRBJ1-5; no firm D call. Germline V gene lookup returns CDR1 SGHRS and CDR2 YFSETQ. The V and J ends lost 3 bases and 2 bases respectively, with 9 bases between them. The CDR3 extends over 14 amino acids. The CDR3 sequence: CASSSVGRNQPQHF. CDR3 nucleotide sequence: TGCGCCAGCAGCTCCGTAGGACGCAATCAGCCCCAGCATTTT.

This clonotype was counted many times. The chain uses TRBV12-3 or TRBV12-4 and TRBJ1-3, with D tentatively TRBD1 (5 bases). Trimming took off 6 bases at V and 0 bases at J, with 9 bases between the two ends. The CDR3 has 14 amino acids. CDR3 DNA: TGTGCCAGCAGGGGGGGATACTCTGGAAACACCATATATTTT. Translated, it gives CASRGGYSGNTIYF.

This clonotype was counted only a few times. The chain has TRBV27 and TRBJ2-7, with D perhaps TRBD2 (6 bases). The CDR3 totals 15 residues. Deletions cut 2 bases from V and 3 bases from J, with 14 bases between. Germline CDR1 MNHEY, CDR2 SMNVEV (reference sequence). DNA of the CDR3: TGTGCCAGCAGTTTAACGCGGGGATGGGGCTACGAGCAGTACTTC. As protein: CASSLTRGWGYEQYF.

The chain uses TRBV10-3 and TRBJ2-1; 9 positions agree with TRBD1. Germline CDR1 is ENHRY and CDR2 is SYGVKD. The CDR3 is made up of 15 amino acids. V lost 6 bases to trimming and J lost 4 bases; unmatched junction nucleotides: 7. For the CDR3, the DNA is TGTGCCATCAGAACAACAGGGGGCAGTTACAATGAGCAGTTCTTC. Translation gives CAIRTTGGSYNEQFF.

This chain connects TRBV5-5 to TRBJ2-3; possible D gene TRBD1, 6 bases. Trimming removed 0 bases at V and 0 bases at J, with 11 bases between. This CDR3 is 16 amino acids long. CDR1 is SGHKS and CDR2 is YYEKEE in the germline V gene (reference sequence). In nucleotides, the CDR3 is TGTGCCAGCAGCTTGGGTTGGGGGCGCAGCACAGATACGCAGTATTTT. Encoded protein: CASSLGWGRSTDTQYF.

This clonotype came up a few times. The chain combines TRBV6-2 or TRBV6-3 with TRBJ1-1; D call uncertain. The CDR3 loop spans 13 amino acids. Germline assignment: CDR1 MNHEY and CDR2 SVGEGT. V lost 4 bases and J lost 8, with 14 bases in between. The CDR3 spells CASSSDPIPEAFF. The CDR3, as DNA: TGTGCCAGCAGTTCTGACCCTATTCCGGAAGCTTTCTTT.

This clonotype was seen repeatedly, ten times or more. The V call is TRBV6-5, the J call TRBJ1-2; 9 positions agree with TRBD1. The CDR3 spans 14 residues. V shed 4 bases and J 8 bases; nucleotides not matched to a gene: 8. Germline CDR1 reads MNHEY; CDR2 reads SVGAGI. The CDR3 loop reads CASSSGQGSRGYTF. The CDR3 DNA reads as TGTGCCAGCAGTTCGGGACAGGGAAGTAGGGGCTACACCTTC.

The J gene is TRBJ2-2, the V gene TRBV15; D might be TRBD1 (5 bases). The V and J ends lost 1 base and 0 bases respectively, with 6 bases between them. Germline V lookup: CDR1 LNHNV, CDR2 YYDKDF (reference sequence). The CDR3 extends over 15 amino acids. In nucleotides, the CDR3 is TGTGCCACCAGCAGAGGGGGCGCGAACACCGGGGAGCTGTTTTTT. This gives the protein CATSRGGANTGELFF.

The sample holds many counts of this clonotype. This sequence joins TRBV20-1 and TRBJ1-5; D call uncertain. Germline CDR1 DFQATT, CDR2 SNEGSKA (reference sequence). This CDR3 contains 18 residues. Trimming removed 3 bases at V and 3 bases at J, with 24 bases between. CDR3 nucleotide sequence: TGCAGTGCTAGGGGCGTGGGGATCGGGCGGGTTCACAATCAGCCCCAGCATTTT. This gives the protein CSARGVGIGRVHNQPQHF.